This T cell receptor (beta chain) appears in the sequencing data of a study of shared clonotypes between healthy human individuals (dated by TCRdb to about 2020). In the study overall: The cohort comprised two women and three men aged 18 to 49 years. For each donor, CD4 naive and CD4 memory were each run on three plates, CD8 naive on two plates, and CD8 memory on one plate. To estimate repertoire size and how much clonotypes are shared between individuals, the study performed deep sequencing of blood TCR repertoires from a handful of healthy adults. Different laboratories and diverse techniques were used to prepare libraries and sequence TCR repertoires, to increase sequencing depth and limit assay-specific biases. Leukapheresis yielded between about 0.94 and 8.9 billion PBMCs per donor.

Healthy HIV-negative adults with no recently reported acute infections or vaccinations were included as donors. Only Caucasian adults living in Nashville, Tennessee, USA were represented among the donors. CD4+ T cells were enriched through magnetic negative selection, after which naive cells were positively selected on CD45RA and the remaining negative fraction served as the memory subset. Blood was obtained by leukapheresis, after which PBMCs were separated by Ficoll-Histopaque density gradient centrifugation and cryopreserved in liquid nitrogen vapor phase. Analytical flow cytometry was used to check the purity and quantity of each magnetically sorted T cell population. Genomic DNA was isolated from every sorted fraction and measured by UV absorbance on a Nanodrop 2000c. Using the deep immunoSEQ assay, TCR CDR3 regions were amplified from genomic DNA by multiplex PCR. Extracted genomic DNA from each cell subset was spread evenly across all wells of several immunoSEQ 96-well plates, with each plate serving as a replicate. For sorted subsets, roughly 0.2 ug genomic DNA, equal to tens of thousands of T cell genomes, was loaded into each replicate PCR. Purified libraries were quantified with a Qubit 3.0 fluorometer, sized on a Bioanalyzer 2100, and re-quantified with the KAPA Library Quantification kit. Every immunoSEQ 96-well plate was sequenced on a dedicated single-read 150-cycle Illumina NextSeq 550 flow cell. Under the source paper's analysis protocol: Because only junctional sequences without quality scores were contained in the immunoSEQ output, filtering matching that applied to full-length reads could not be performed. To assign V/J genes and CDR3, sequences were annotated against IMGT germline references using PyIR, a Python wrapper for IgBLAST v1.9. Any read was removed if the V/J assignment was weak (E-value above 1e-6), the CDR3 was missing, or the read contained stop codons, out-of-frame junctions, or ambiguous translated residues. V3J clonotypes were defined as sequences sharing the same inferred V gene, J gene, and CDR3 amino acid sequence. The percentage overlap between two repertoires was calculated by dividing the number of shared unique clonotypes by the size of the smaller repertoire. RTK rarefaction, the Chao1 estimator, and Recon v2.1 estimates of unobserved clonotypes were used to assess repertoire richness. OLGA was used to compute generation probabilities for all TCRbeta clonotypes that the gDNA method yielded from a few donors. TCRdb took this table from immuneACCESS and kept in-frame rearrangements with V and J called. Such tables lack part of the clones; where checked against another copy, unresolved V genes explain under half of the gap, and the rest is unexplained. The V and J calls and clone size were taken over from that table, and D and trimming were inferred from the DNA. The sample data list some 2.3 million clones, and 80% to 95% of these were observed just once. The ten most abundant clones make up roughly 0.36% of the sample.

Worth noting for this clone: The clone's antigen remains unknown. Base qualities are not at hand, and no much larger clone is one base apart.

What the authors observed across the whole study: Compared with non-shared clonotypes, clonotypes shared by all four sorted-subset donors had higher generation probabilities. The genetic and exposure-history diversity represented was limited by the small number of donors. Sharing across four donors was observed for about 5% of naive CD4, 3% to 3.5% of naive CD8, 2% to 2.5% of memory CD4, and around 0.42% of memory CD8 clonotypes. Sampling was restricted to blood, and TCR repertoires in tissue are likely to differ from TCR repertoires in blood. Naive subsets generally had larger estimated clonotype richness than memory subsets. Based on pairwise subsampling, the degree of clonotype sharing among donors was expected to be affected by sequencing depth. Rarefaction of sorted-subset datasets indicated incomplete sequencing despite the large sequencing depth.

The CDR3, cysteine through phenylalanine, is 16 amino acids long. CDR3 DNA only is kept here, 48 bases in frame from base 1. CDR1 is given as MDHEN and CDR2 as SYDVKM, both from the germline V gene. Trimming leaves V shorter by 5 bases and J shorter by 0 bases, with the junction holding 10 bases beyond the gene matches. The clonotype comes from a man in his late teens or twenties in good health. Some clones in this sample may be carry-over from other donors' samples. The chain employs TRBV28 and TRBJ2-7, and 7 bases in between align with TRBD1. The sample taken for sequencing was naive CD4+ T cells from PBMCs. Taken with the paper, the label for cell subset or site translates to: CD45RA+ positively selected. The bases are TGTGCCAGCAGTAATAAGGGGGCCCAGGGCTCCTACGAGCAGTACTTC. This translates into CASSNKGAQGSYEQYF.